A selection of T cell receptor beta chains follows, all from one sample in a study of CD8 T cells in Susac syndrome. MiXCR, run by TCRdb on the immunoSEQ multiplex PCR reads, gives a single entry per CDR3 protein. The sample has over 130,000 distinct CDR3 sequences, 95% seen once; the top ten hold roughly 0.14%. The specimen was CD4+ T cells from PBMCs. The source is a human donor with Susac syndrome. The CDR3 runs from the conserved cysteine through the conserved F or W. D genes are given only for firm matches. Size values are once, few and many counts, or a class for expanded clones, and some rows have none.

abundance | j_gene | d_gene | v_gene | CDR3aa | CDR3nt
NA | TRBJ2-3 | TRBD2 | TRBV15 | CATSSRTSRPDTQYF | TGTGCCACCAGCAGCCGGACTAGCCGCCCAGATACGCAGTATTTT
NA | TRBJ2-7 | NA | TRBV9 | CASSETGRYEQYF | TGTGCCAGCAGCGAGACAGGAAGGTACGAGCAGTACTTC
NA | TRBJ2-2 | NA | TRBV12-3/TRBV12-4 | CASSYDTNTGELFF | TGTGCCAGCAGTTACGACACTAACACCGGGGAGCTGTTTTTT
NA | TRBJ1-1 | NA | TRBV20-1 | CSARDGTTVNTEAFF | TGCAGTGCTAGAGATGGGACCACAGTGAACACTGAAGCTTTCTTT
NA | TRBJ2-2 | NA | TRBV12-5 | CASAREETGELFF | TGTGCTAGTGCCAGGGAGGAGACCGGGGAGCTGTTTTTT
NA | TRBJ2-7 | NA | TRBV2 | CASSEVQGQTYEQYF | TGTGCCAGCAGTGAAGTACAAGGGCAGACCTACGAGCAGTACTTC
NA | TRBJ1-2 | TRBD1 | TRBV30 | CAWSVPLRGSYGYTF | TGTGCCTGGAGTGTACCCCTCAGGGGGAGCTATGGCTACACCTTC
NA | TRBJ2-1 | TRBD2 | TRBV7-9 | CASSPLGSGGGYNEQFF | TGTGCCAGCAGCCCCCTCGGTAGCGGGGGGGGCTACAATGAGCAGTTCTTC
NA | TRBJ2-3 | TRBD2 | TRBV27 | CASRAGGTSTDTQYF | TGTGCCAGCAGAGCCGGGGGGACTAGCACAGATACGCAGTATTTT
few | TRBJ1-2 | TRBD1 | TRBV5-5 | CASSLGTGYGYTF | TGTGCCAGCAGCTTGGGGACAGGGTATGGCTACACCTTC
NA | TRBJ2-7 | TRBD1 | TRBV28 | CASSARDRVAYEQYF | TGTGCCAGCAGTGCCCGGGACAGGGTAGCCTACGAGCAGTACTTC
NA | TRBJ1-5 | NA | TRBV19 | CASRWADSNQPQHF | TGTGCCAGTAGGTGGGCTGATAGCAATCAGCCCCAGCATTTT
NA | TRBJ1-1 | TRBD1 | TRBV12-3/TRBV12-4 | CASTRTGNTEAFF | TGTGCCAGCACCAGGACAGGGAACACTGAAGCTTTCTTT
NA | TRBJ1-1 | NA | TRBV12-3/TRBV12-4 | CASSFRQADTEAFF | TGTGCCAGCAGTTTTAGACAGGCGGACACTGAAGCTTTCTTT
NA | TRBJ2-1 | NA | TRBV15 | CATSSGPFFSSSYNEQFF | TGTGCCACCAGCAGCGGGCCTTTTTTTTCCAGCTCCTACAATGAGCAGTTCTTC
NA | TRBJ2-1 | NA | TRBV20-1 | CSARPAGYNEQFF | TGCAGTGCTCGCCCCGCGGGATACAATGAGCAGTTCTTC
once | TRBJ1-3 | NA | TRBV28 | CASSLSAFSGNTIYF | TGTGCCAGCAGTTTATCTGCGTTCTCTGGAAACACCATATATTTT
NA | TRBJ1-2 | NA | TRBV9 | CASSLQATNYGYTF | TGTGCCAGCAGTCTACAGGCAACAAACTATGGCTACACCTTC
NA | TRBJ2-7 | NA | TRBV3-1 | CASSQEVGEQYF | TGTGCCAGCAGCCAAGAGGTCGGCGAGCAGTACTTC
few | TRBJ2-6 | NA | TRBV5-6 | CASSLAVAPHSGANVLTF | TGTGCCAGCAGCTTGGCGGTAGCCCCTCACTCTGGGGCCAACGTCCTGACTTTC
once | TRBJ2-4 | TRBD2 | TRBV29-1 | CSAVQGLAGGIAKNIQYF | TGCAGCGCCGTCCAGGGACTAGCGGGAGGGATAGCCAAAAACATTCAGTACTTC
few | TRBJ2-2 | TRBD2 | TRBV6-1 | CATRERETGELFF | TGTGCCACCCGTGAGCGGGAGACCGGGGAGCTGTTTTTT
NA | TRBJ2-1 | TRBD2 | TRBV2 | CASSRTSGGPEQFF | TGTGCCAGCAGTCGGACTAGCGGGGGGCCAGAGCAGTTCTTC
NA | TRBJ2-7 | NA | TRBV29-1 | CSVGSGFSSYEQYF | TGCAGCGTTGGTTCCGGGTTCAGCTCCTACGAGCAGTACTTC
NA | TRBJ1-4 | TRBD1 | TRBV6-5 | CASSYYIPGQGRSSNEKLFF | TGTGCCAGCAGTTACTACATCCCAGGACAGGGAAGGTCTTCTAATGAAAAACTGTTTTTT
NA | TRBJ1-4 | NA | TRBV4-1 | CASSQTTVEKLFF | TGCGCCAGCAGCCAAACGACAGTTGAAAAACTGTTTTTT
few | TRBJ2-5 | NA | TRBV12-3/TRBV12-4 | CASSLRTQETQYF | TGTGCCAGCAGTTTACGAACCCAAGAGACCCAGTACTTC
NA | TRBJ1-2 | NA | TRBV20-1 | CSASVTPGYTF | TGCAGTGCTAGCGTGACTCCTGGCTACACCTTC
NA | TRBJ2-7 | TRBD1 | TRBV6-1 | CASRTFGRDRTYEQYF | TGTGCCAGTAGGACTTTCGGCCGGGACAGAACCTACGAGCAGTACTTC
NA | TRBJ1-1 | NA | TRBV11-2 | CASSSLPGSTEAFF | TGTGCCAGCAGCAGCCTTCCTGGCTCCACTGAAGCTTTCTTT
NA | TRBJ2-2 | NA | TRBV3-1 | CASSPSVRELFF | TGTGCCAGCAGCCCGTCCGTTAGGGAGCTGTTTTTT
NA | TRBJ2-3 | TRBD2 | TRBV24-1 | CATSDARGADTQYF | TGTGCCACCAGTGACGCCCGGGGGGCAGATACGCAGTATTTT
NA | TRBJ2-6 | NA | TRBV7-2 | CASRPGASSSGANVLTF | TGTGCCAGCAGGCCAGGGGCTTCCAGCTCTGGGGCCAACGTCCTGACTTTC
NA | TRBJ2-3 | TRBD2 | TRBV11-3 | CASSQGTSGSSADTQYF | TGTGCCAGCAGTCAGGGGACTAGCGGGAGTTCAGCAGATACGCAGTATTTT
NA | TRBJ2-7 | TRBD1 | TRBV6-2/TRBV6-3 | CASSKKDRFPYEQYF | TGTGCCAGCAGTAAAAAGGACAGGTTTCCCTACGAGCAGTACTTC
NA | TRBJ1-5 | TRBD1 | TRBV30 | CAWSADRGRGQPQHF | TGTGCCTGGAGTGCAGACAGGGGGCGCGGACAGCCCCAGCATTTT
NA | TRBJ2-5 | NA | TRBV12-3/TRBV12-4 | CASSFGEPETQYF | TGTGCCAGCAGTTTCGGGGAGCCGGAGACCCAGTACTTC
NA | TRBJ2-7 | NA | TRBV5-1 | CASSYGSREQYF | TGCGCCAGCAGCTACGGGTCCCGCGAGCAGTACTTC
NA | TRBJ1-2 | NA | TRBV5-1 | CASSVVGENGYTF | TGCGCCAGCAGCGTCGTCGGAGAGAATGGCTACACCTTC
NA | TRBJ2-7 | NA | TRBV29-1 | CSVWGGLTYEQYF | TGCAGCGTTTGGGGAGGTCTAACCTACGAGCAGTACTTC
NA | TRBJ2-3 | NA | TRBV4-2 | CASSQRADGTDTQYF | TGTGCCAGCAGCCAGAGGGCCGATGGCACAGATACGCAGTATTTT
NA | TRBJ2-7 | NA | TRBV25-1 | CASSETSSYEQYF | TGTGCCAGCAGTGAGACAAGCTCCTACGAGCAGTACTTC
NA | TRBJ1-4 | NA | TRBV15 | CATSGPNRAGEKLFF | TGTGCCACCAGCGGCCCGAACAGGGCGGGCGAAAAACTGTTTTTT
NA | TRBJ1-1 | NA | TRBV30 | CAWSGGGREAFF | TGTGCCTGGAGTGGGGGGGGCAGGGAAGCTTTCTTT
NA | TRBJ2-2 | NA | TRBV7-3 | CASSGGSAGELFF | TGTGCCAGCAGTGGGGGGTCCGCCGGGGAGCTGTTTTTT
NA | TRBJ2-7 | NA | TRBV20-1 | CSARAREPYEQYF | TGCAGTGCTAGAGCCAGGGAACCCTACGAGCAGTACTTC
NA | TRBJ1-5 | NA | TRBV20-1 | CSATFGSNQPQHF | TGCAGTGCTACCTTCGGGAGCAATCAGCCCCAGCATTTT
NA | TRBJ2-2 | TRBD2 | TRBV19 | CATPSSGGRTGELFF | TGTGCCACCCCCAGCAGCGGGGGCCGGACCGGGGAGCTGTTTTTT
NA | TRBJ1-1 | NA | TRBV27 | CASSSWAALRNTEAFF | TGTGCCAGCAGTTCATGGGCTGCATTAAGGAACACTGAAGCTTTCTTT
NA | TRBJ1-3 | NA | TRBV30 | CAWSVPGGLRNTIYF | TGTGCCTGGAGTGTCCCGGGGGGGCTACGGAACACCATATATTTT
NA | TRBJ2-1 | NA | TRBV20-1 | CSASFEPGRFF | TGCAGTGCTAGCTTCGAGCCAGGGAGGTTCTTC
NA | TRBJ2-3 | TRBD2 | TRBV2 | CASTGTSGRRTDTQYF | TGTGCCAGCACTGGGACTAGCGGGAGGCGTACAGATACGCAGTATTTT
NA | TRBJ2-1 | NA | TRBV15 | CATSSGRNNEQFF | TGTGCCACCAGCAGCGGTAGGAACAATGAGCAGTTCTTC
NA | TRBJ2-5 | TRBD2 | TRBV27 | CASSSGLAGETQYF | TGTGCCAGCAGTTCGGGACTAGCGGGAGAGACCCAGTACTTC
NA | TRBJ1-2 | NA | TRBV20-1 | CSAPDRIHGYTF | TGCAGTGCGCCAGACAGGATCCATGGCTACACCTTC
NA | TRBJ2-3 | NA | TRBV20-1 | CSAPRETDTQYF | TGCAGTGCTCCCAGGGAGACAGATACGCAGTATTTT
NA | TRBJ2-7 | NA | TRBV25-1 | CASSPGPKTSYEQYF | TGTGCCAGCAGTCCGGGACCCAAAACCTCCTACGAGCAGTACTTC
NA | TRBJ1-1 | TRBD1 | TRBV7-8 | CASRYRGREITEAFF | TGTGCCAGCAGGTACAGGGGGCGGGAGATCACTGAAGCTTTCTTT
NA | TRBJ2-1 | TRBD1 | TRBV18 | CASSIIGQGAGNEQFF | TGTGCCAGCTCCATAATTGGACAGGGGGCCGGCAATGAGCAGTTCTTC